These T cell receptor beta chains were read from a single sample in a study of T cell responses to AZD1222 COVID-19 vaccine. Measured with immunoSEQ multiplex PCR; TCRdb has only the in-frame clones, and not every one. The table includes over 110,000 clones, 75% to 90% detected once. The sequenced sample was peripheral blood, obtained on day 0 of AZD1222 vaccination. The receptor source for this set is an adult in good health. Both conserved end residues are part of each CDR3. D genes are given only for firm matches. Only part of the rows carry a size: once, few, many, or a class if the clone is expanded.

clone_size: few
j_call: TRBJ1-1
v_call: TRBV10-3
d_call: TRBD1
cdr3_aa: CAISETGTGNTEAFF
cdr3_nt: TGTGCCATCAGCGAGACCGGGACAGGGAACACTGAAGCTTTCTTT

clone_size: -
j_call: TRBJ2-1
v_call: TRBV6-5
d_call: TRBD1
cdr3_aa: CASRFRDRAFDEQFF
cdr3_nt: TGTGCCAGCAGATTTCGGGACAGGGCATTCGATGAGCAGTTCTTC

clone_size: -
j_call: TRBJ2-7
v_call: TRBV10-3
d_call: -
cdr3_aa: CAISEASYEQYF
cdr3_nt: TGTGCCATCAGTGAGGCCAGCTACGAGCAGTACTTC

clone_size: -
j_call: TRBJ2-3
v_call: TRBV12-3/TRBV12-4
d_call: -
cdr3_aa: CASSSLAQYTQYF
cdr3_nt: TGTGCCAGCAGTTCCTTAGCGCAATATACGCAGTATTTT

clone_size: -
j_call: TRBJ1-5
v_call: TRBV2
d_call: -
cdr3_aa: CASKVSHSNQPQHF
cdr3_nt: TGTGCCAGCAAGGTCAGCCATAGCAATCAGCCCCAGCATTTT

clone_size: -
j_call: TRBJ2-2
v_call: TRBV12-3/TRBV12-4
d_call: -
cdr3_aa: CASSSGTTGELFF
cdr3_nt: TGTGCCAGCAGTTCCGGGACCACCGGGGAGCTGTTTTTT

clone_size: once
j_call: TRBJ2-2
v_call: TRBV5-4
d_call: -
cdr3_aa: CASSRDPSTGELFF
cdr3_nt: TGTGCCAGCAGCCGGGACCCCTCCACCGGGGAGCTGTTTTTT

clone_size: -
j_call: TRBJ2-2
v_call: TRBV3-1/TRBV3-2
d_call: -
cdr3_aa: CASSQEFGTGELFF
cdr3_nt: TGTGCCAGCAGCCAAGAATTCGGCACCGGGGAGCTGTTTTTT

clone_size: -
j_call: TRBJ1-3
v_call: TRBV5-1
d_call: -
cdr3_aa: CASSYVARSSSGNTIYF
cdr3_nt: TGCGCCAGCAGCTATGTGGCCAGAAGCTCCTCTGGAAACACCATATATTTT

clone_size: -
j_call: TRBJ1-1
v_call: TRBV4-1
d_call: -
cdr3_aa: CASSLTGGSGAFF
cdr3_nt: TGCGCCAGCAGCCTGACCGGGGGTTCCGGAGCTTTCTTT

clone_size: -
j_call: TRBJ1-1
v_call: TRBV2
d_call: -
cdr3_aa: CASTRGNTEAFF
cdr3_nt: TGTGCCAGCACTCGGGGCAACACTGAAGCTTTCTTT

clone_size: -
j_call: TRBJ1-1
v_call: TRBV30
d_call: -
cdr3_aa: CAWSAAIGGKEAFF
cdr3_nt: TGTGCCTGGAGTGCCGCCATCGGAGGGAAAGAAGCTTTCTTT

clone_size: -
j_call: TRBJ1-4
v_call: TRBV3-1/TRBV3-2
d_call: TRBD1
cdr3_aa: CASSQYWTGTNEKLFF
cdr3_nt: TGTGCCAGCAGCCAATATTGGACAGGAACTAATGAAAAACTGTTTTTT

clone_size: -
j_call: TRBJ2-2
v_call: TRBV10-2
d_call: TRBD2
cdr3_aa: CASRSQGSGRGTGELFF
cdr3_nt: TGCGCCAGCAGATCTCAAGGGAGCGGGAGGGGCACCGGGGAGCTGTTTTTT

clone_size: -
j_call: TRBJ2-3
v_call: TRBV25-1
d_call: -
cdr3_aa: CASSGKTALGDTQYF
cdr3_nt: TGTGCCAGCAGTGGTAAGACCGCGCTCGGGGATACGCAGTATTTT

clone_size: once
j_call: TRBJ2-7
v_call: TRBV5-1
d_call: -
cdr3_aa: CASSGQPGDSYSYEQYF
cdr3_nt: TGCGCCAGCAGCGGGCAGCCAGGGGACTCCTACTCCTACGAGCAGTACTTC

clone_size: -
j_call: TRBJ2-3
v_call: TRBV5-6
d_call: -
cdr3_aa: CASSLGGHTQYF
cdr3_nt: TGTGCCAGCAGCTTGGGTGGTCATACGCAGTATTTT

clone_size: -
j_call: TRBJ1-2
v_call: TRBV21-1
d_call: -
cdr3_aa: CASSIEAGGAGYGYTF
cdr3_nt: TGTGCCAGCAGCATAGAAGCAGGGGGCGCTGGCTATGGCTACACCTTC

clone_size: -
j_call: TRBJ2-5
v_call: TRBV25-1
d_call: -
cdr3_aa: CASSEHGQGKEETQYF
cdr3_nt: TGTGCCAGCAGTGAACATGGGCAGGGGAAAGAAGAGACCCAGTACTTC

clone_size: -
j_call: TRBJ1-5
v_call: TRBV27
d_call: -
cdr3_aa: CASTLTGNSNQPQHF
cdr3_nt: TGTGCCAGCACTCTTACAGGTAATAGCAATCAGCCCCAGCATTTT

clone_size: once
j_call: TRBJ2-1
v_call: TRBV7-2
d_call: -
cdr3_aa: CASSLTGGGFSYNEQFF
cdr3_nt: TGTGCCAGCAGTCTAACCGGCGGCGGATTCTCCTACAATGAGCAGTTCTTC

clone_size: -
j_call: TRBJ2-7
v_call: TRBV19
d_call: TRBD2
cdr3_aa: CASSPVGWEREGVEQYF
cdr3_nt: TGTGCCAGTAGTCCGGTGGGGTGGGAGCGGGAGGGAGTCGAGCAGTACTTC

clone_size: -
j_call: TRBJ2-2
v_call: TRBV5-1
d_call: -
cdr3_aa: CASSSTSTGTYTGELFF
cdr3_nt: TGCGCCAGCAGCTCTACTTCTACAGGGACCTACACCGGGGAGCTGTTTTTT

clone_size: -
j_call: TRBJ2-7
v_call: TRBV27
d_call: -
cdr3_aa: CASSSRGAIRVYEQYF
cdr3_nt: TGTGCCAGCAGTTCCAGGGGGGCAATTCGGGTCTACGAGCAGTACTTC

clone_size: -
j_call: TRBJ2-1
v_call: TRBV11-2
d_call: -
cdr3_aa: CASSFTGTTYNEQFF
cdr3_nt: TGTGCCAGCAGCTTTACTGGGACCACCTACAATGAGCAGTTCTTC

clone_size: -
j_call: TRBJ1-6
v_call: TRBV28
d_call: TRBD1
cdr3_aa: CASSADPTGGSPLHF
cdr3_nt: TGTGCCAGCAGTGCGGACCCAACAGGGGGGTCACCCCTCCACTTT

clone_size: -
j_call: TRBJ2-1
v_call: TRBV30
d_call: -
cdr3_aa: CAWSVASYNEQFF
cdr3_nt: TGTGCCTGGAGTGTTGCTAGCTACAATGAGCAGTTCTTC

clone_size: -
j_call: TRBJ2-2
v_call: TRBV5-1
d_call: -
cdr3_aa: CASSPGPTNTGELFF
cdr3_nt: TGCGCCAGCAGCCCGGGACCGACCAACACCGGGGAGCTGTTTTTT

clone_size: -
j_call: TRBJ2-5
v_call: TRBV18
d_call: -
cdr3_aa: CASSPGETQYF
cdr3_nt: TGTGCCAGCTCACCGGGGGAGACCCAGTACTTC

clone_size: -
j_call: TRBJ2-5
v_call: TRBV28
d_call: TRBD2
cdr3_aa: CASSSPGLAGAETQYF
cdr3_nt: TGTGCCAGCAGTTCCCCGGGACTAGCGGGAGCGGAGACCCAGTACTTC

clone_size: -
j_call: TRBJ1-5
v_call: TRBV7-6
d_call: -
cdr3_aa: CASSSIDGSNQPQHF
cdr3_nt: TGTGCCAGCAGCTCAATTGACGGAAGCAATCAGCCCCAGCATTTT

clone_size: -
j_call: TRBJ2-5
v_call: TRBV6-5
d_call: -
cdr3_aa: CASIWGKETQYF
cdr3_nt: TGTGCCAGCATCTGGGGGAAAGAGACCCAGTACTTC

clone_size: -
j_call: TRBJ1-5
v_call: TRBV12-3/TRBV12-4
d_call: -
cdr3_aa: CASRPPGKPQHF
cdr3_nt: TGTGCCAGCCGACCCCCCGGGAAGCCCCAGCATTTT

clone_size: few
j_call: TRBJ1-4
v_call: TRBV15
d_call: -
cdr3_aa: CATSSGQTNEKLFF
cdr3_nt: TGTGCCACCAGCAGCGGACAGACAAATGAAAAACTGTTTTTT

clone_size: -
j_call: TRBJ1-1
v_call: TRBV19
d_call: -
cdr3_aa: CASSIGRVNTEAFF
cdr3_nt: TGTGCCAGTAGTATTGGACGGGTCAACACTGAAGCTTTCTTT

clone_size: few
j_call: TRBJ2-3
v_call: TRBV9
d_call: TRBD2
cdr3_aa: CASSGHTSGRALRAKDTQYF
cdr3_nt: TGTGCCAGCAGCGGCCACACTAGCGGGAGGGCCTTGAGGGCTAAAGATACGCAGTATTTT

clone_size: -
j_call: TRBJ2-5
v_call: TRBV20-1
d_call: -
cdr3_aa: CSATTETQYF
cdr3_nt: TGCAGTGCCACCACAGAGACCCAGTACTTC

clone_size: -
j_call: TRBJ1-6
v_call: TRBV5-1
d_call: -
cdr3_aa: CASSLATTTPLHF
cdr3_nt: TGCGCCAGCAGCTTGGCCACAACAACACCCCTCCACTTT

clone_size: -
j_call: TRBJ2-1
v_call: TRBV30
d_call: -
cdr3_aa: CAWSPTRGDIGQFF
cdr3_nt: TGTGCCTGGAGTCCTACTCGGGGGGACATTGGGCAGTTCTTC

clone_size: -
j_call: TRBJ2-1
v_call: TRBV27
d_call: TRBD1
cdr3_aa: CASSSGTGGFVVAGEQFF
cdr3_nt: TGTGCCAGCAGCTCCGGGACAGGGGGCTTTGTCGTCGCCGGTGAGCAGTTCTTC

clone_size: -
j_call: TRBJ1-5
v_call: TRBV19
d_call: TRBD1
cdr3_aa: CASSIRTGEGQPQHF
cdr3_nt: TGTGCCAGTAGTATTAGGACAGGGGAGGGTCAGCCCCAGCATTTT

clone_size: -
j_call: TRBJ2-7
v_call: TRBV28
d_call: -
cdr3_aa: CASSPRGYGYEQYF
cdr3_nt: TGTGCCAGCAGTCCCAGGGGATACGGCTACGAGCAGTACTTC

clone_size: -
j_call: TRBJ2-1
v_call: TRBV12-5
d_call: -
cdr3_aa: CASGLLSTGNEQFF
cdr3_nt: TGTGCTAGTGGTTTACTTTCGACGGGAAATGAGCAGTTCTTC

clone_size: -
j_call: TRBJ2-7
v_call: TRBV9
d_call: -
cdr3_aa: CASSVGPPDGPQSEQYF
cdr3_nt: TGTGCCAGCAGCGTAGGCCCCCCCGATGGCCCCCAAAGCGAGCAGTACTTC

clone_size: -
j_call: TRBJ2-7
v_call: TRBV18
d_call: -
cdr3_aa: CASSPRDRVSYEQYF
cdr3_nt: TGTGCCAGCTCCCCCCGCGACCGGGTCTCCTACGAGCAGTACTTC

clone_size: -
j_call: TRBJ1-1
v_call: TRBV7-2
d_call: TRBD1
cdr3_aa: CASSLASTGPNTEAFF
cdr3_nt: TGTGCCAGCAGCTTAGCCTCGACAGGGCCGAACACTGAAGCTTTCTTT

clone_size: -
j_call: TRBJ1-2
v_call: TRBV3-1/TRBV3-2
d_call: -
cdr3_aa: CASSQEADANYGYTF
cdr3_nt: TGTGCCAGCAGCCAAGAGGCCGACGCTAACTATGGCTACACCTTC

clone_size: -
j_call: TRBJ1-2
v_call: TRBV30
d_call: -
cdr3_aa: CAWSPDRANYGYTF
cdr3_nt: TGTGCCTGGAGTCCGGACAGAGCTAACTATGGCTACACCTTC

clone_size: -
j_call: TRBJ2-3
v_call: TRBV19
d_call: TRBD1
cdr3_aa: CASSTTDPRQGTDTQYF
cdr3_nt: TGTGCCAGTAGTACGACAGACCCGAGACAGGGTACAGATACGCAGTATTTT

clone_size: -
j_call: TRBJ1-6
v_call: TRBV30
d_call: TRBD1
cdr3_aa: CACIGTGVNSPLHF
cdr3_nt: TGTGCCTGCATCGGGACAGGGGTAAATTCACCCCTCCACTTT

clone_size: -
j_call: TRBJ1-4
v_call: TRBV9
d_call: -
cdr3_aa: CASSGSPEKLFF
cdr3_nt: TGTGCCAGCAGCGGCAGTCCCGAAAAACTGTTTTTT

clone_size: once
j_call: TRBJ1-5
v_call: TRBV19
d_call: -
cdr3_aa: CASSPPLTQNQPQHF
cdr3_nt: TGTGCCAGTAGCCCTCCCCTAACGCAGAATCAGCCCCAGCATTTT

clone_size: -
j_call: TRBJ1-4
v_call: TRBV5-1
d_call: -
cdr3_aa: CASRENEKLFF
cdr3_nt: TGCGCCAGCAGGGAAAATGAAAAACTGTTTTTT

clone_size: -
j_call: TRBJ1-2
v_call: TRBV12-3/TRBV12-4
d_call: -
cdr3_aa: CASGRGSYGYTF
cdr3_nt: TGTGCCAGCGGAAGGGGGTCTTATGGCTACACCTTC

clone_size: -
j_call: TRBJ1-2
v_call: TRBV6-1
d_call: -
cdr3_aa: CASSDRGDGYTF
cdr3_nt: TGTGCCAGCAGTGACAGGGGTGATGGCTACACCTTC

clone_size: once
j_call: TRBJ2-1
v_call: TRBV5-1
d_call: -
cdr3_aa: CASSLFGPNNEQFF
cdr3_nt: TGCGCCAGCAGCTTGTTTGGGCCAAACAATGAGCAGTTCTTC

clone_size: once
j_call: TRBJ1-5
v_call: TRBV3-1/TRBV3-2
d_call: -
cdr3_aa: CASSQGGVGGNQPQHF
cdr3_nt: TGTGCCAGCAGCCAAGGGGGAGTGGGTGGCAATCAGCCCCAGCATTTT

clone_size: -
j_call: TRBJ1-5
v_call: TRBV19
d_call: -
cdr3_aa: CASTLTAWSINQPQHF
cdr3_nt: TGTGCCAGTACCCTGACCGCATGGAGCATCAATCAGCCCCAGCATTTT

clone_size: -
j_call: TRBJ1-3
v_call: TRBV28
d_call: -
cdr3_aa: CASSLANSGNTIYF
cdr3_nt: TGTGCCAGCAGTCTCGCAAACTCTGGAAACACCATATATTTT

clone_size: -
j_call: TRBJ1-2
v_call: TRBV5-1
d_call: -
cdr3_aa: CASSPGGVNYGYTF
cdr3_nt: TGCGCCAGCAGCCCAGGCGGGGTCAACTATGGCTACACCTTC